This T cell receptor (beta chain) was documented in a study of cytomegalovirus exposure and HLA in healthy donors. General study findings and limits: In a later analysis, specific HLA alleles were associated with 15,000 or so TCR beta sequences at a 0.05 false discovery rate. An observed cluster of highly shared sequence variants was recorded as a likely sequencing artifact. In a later analysis, TCR association rates varied by HLA locus: DRB1 most, HLA-C fewest.

Losses at the gene ends were 2 bases for V and 0 bases for J; bases not matched to a gene: 3. This CDR3 contains 16 residues. CDR1 and CDR2 from the germline V gene are SGHTS and YDEGEE. Amplification used 60 Vbeta primers and 13 Jbeta primers. Assay: immunoSEQ multiplex PCR; the TCRdb copy retains only in-frame clones and omits some. Its table lists 100,000 to 150,000 clones. In the case of this clone: No antigen is known for it.

This chain links TRBV5-8 with TRBJ2-1; 9 nucleotides match TRBD2. This receptor was identified in a man younger than 30 in good health and CMV-seronegative. Sequenced input: PBMCs. DNA of the CDR3: TGTGCCAGCAGCTTATTTAGCGGGAGCTCCTACAATGAGCAGTTCTTC. Translated: CASSLFSGSSYNEQFF.